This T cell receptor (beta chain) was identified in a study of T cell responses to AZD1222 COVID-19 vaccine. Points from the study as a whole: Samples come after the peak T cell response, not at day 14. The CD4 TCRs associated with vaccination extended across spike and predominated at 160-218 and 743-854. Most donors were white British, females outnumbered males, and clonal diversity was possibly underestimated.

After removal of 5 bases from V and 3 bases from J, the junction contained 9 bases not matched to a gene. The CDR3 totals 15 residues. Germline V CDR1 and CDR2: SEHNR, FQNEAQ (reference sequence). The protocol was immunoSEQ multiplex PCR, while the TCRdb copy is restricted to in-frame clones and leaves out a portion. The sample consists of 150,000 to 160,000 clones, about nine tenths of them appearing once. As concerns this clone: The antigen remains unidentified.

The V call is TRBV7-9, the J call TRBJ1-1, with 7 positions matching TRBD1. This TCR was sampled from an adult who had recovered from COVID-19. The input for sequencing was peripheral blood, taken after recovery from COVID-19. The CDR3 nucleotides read TGTGCCAGCAGCCCTCGGGCACAGGGGCACACTGAAGCTTTCTTT. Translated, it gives CASSPRAQGHTEAFF. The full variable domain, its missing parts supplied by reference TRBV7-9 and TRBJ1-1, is DTGVSQNPRHKITKRGQNVTFRCDPISEHNRLYWYRQTLGQGPEFLTYFQNEAQLEKSRLLSDRFSAERPKGSFSTLEIQRTEQGDSAMYLCASSPRAQGHTEAFFGQGTRLTVV.